This T cell receptor (beta chain) was profiled in a study of cytomegalovirus exposure and HLA in healthy donors. Study-level results: Rare TCR sequences predominated, though certain public TCRs were found in many donors. The majority of CMV-associated TCR beta chains were reported as apparently HLA-restricted in a later analysis.

The CDR3 runs 17 residues. Losses at the gene ends were 1 base for V and 1 base for J; bases not matched to a gene: 6. The germline CDR1 and CDR2 sequences are LGHNA and YNFKEQ. The PCR contained 60 Vbeta and 13 Jbeta primers. The data were produced by immunoSEQ multiplex PCR, yet TCRdb's version contains in-frame clones alone and is incomplete. The sample totals 150,000 to 200,000 clones; its top ten clones hold under 2.5%. A note on this clone: What it binds is not known.

The sample consisted of PBMCs. The rearrangement uses TRBV4-2 and TRBJ2-7; the match to TRBD2 covers 11 bases. The receptor was derived from a man aged 25-45 years in good health and CMV-seronegative. CDR3 in amino acids: CASSQALLAGVSYEQYF. The CDR3 bases are TGTGCCAGCAGCCAAGCCCTACTAGCGGGAGTTTCCTACGAGCAGTACTTC.